This TCR beta chain was sequenced for a study of cytomegalovirus exposure and HLA in healthy donors. Primers included in the PCR were 60 Vbeta and 13 Jbeta primers. Only in-frame clones appear in the TCRdb table, and some are missing; sequencing was by immunoSEQ multiplex PCR. This table has about 140,000 clones, more than 75% appearing once. The CDR3 is 15 amino acids. The germline gives CDR1 SGHTA, CDR2 FQGNSA. The ends lost 1 base at V and 7 bases at J; junction bases unmatched: 9. This rearrangement joins TRBV7-2 to TRBJ2-5; 7 bases are a match to TRBD2. The sequence came from a young woman in good health and CMV-seronegative. Sequencing was carried out using PBMCs. The chain's CDR3 is CASSLVYGPSGTQYF. The CDR3 coding sequence is TGTGCCAGCAGCTTAGTGTACGGACCTAGCGGGACCCAGTACTTC.